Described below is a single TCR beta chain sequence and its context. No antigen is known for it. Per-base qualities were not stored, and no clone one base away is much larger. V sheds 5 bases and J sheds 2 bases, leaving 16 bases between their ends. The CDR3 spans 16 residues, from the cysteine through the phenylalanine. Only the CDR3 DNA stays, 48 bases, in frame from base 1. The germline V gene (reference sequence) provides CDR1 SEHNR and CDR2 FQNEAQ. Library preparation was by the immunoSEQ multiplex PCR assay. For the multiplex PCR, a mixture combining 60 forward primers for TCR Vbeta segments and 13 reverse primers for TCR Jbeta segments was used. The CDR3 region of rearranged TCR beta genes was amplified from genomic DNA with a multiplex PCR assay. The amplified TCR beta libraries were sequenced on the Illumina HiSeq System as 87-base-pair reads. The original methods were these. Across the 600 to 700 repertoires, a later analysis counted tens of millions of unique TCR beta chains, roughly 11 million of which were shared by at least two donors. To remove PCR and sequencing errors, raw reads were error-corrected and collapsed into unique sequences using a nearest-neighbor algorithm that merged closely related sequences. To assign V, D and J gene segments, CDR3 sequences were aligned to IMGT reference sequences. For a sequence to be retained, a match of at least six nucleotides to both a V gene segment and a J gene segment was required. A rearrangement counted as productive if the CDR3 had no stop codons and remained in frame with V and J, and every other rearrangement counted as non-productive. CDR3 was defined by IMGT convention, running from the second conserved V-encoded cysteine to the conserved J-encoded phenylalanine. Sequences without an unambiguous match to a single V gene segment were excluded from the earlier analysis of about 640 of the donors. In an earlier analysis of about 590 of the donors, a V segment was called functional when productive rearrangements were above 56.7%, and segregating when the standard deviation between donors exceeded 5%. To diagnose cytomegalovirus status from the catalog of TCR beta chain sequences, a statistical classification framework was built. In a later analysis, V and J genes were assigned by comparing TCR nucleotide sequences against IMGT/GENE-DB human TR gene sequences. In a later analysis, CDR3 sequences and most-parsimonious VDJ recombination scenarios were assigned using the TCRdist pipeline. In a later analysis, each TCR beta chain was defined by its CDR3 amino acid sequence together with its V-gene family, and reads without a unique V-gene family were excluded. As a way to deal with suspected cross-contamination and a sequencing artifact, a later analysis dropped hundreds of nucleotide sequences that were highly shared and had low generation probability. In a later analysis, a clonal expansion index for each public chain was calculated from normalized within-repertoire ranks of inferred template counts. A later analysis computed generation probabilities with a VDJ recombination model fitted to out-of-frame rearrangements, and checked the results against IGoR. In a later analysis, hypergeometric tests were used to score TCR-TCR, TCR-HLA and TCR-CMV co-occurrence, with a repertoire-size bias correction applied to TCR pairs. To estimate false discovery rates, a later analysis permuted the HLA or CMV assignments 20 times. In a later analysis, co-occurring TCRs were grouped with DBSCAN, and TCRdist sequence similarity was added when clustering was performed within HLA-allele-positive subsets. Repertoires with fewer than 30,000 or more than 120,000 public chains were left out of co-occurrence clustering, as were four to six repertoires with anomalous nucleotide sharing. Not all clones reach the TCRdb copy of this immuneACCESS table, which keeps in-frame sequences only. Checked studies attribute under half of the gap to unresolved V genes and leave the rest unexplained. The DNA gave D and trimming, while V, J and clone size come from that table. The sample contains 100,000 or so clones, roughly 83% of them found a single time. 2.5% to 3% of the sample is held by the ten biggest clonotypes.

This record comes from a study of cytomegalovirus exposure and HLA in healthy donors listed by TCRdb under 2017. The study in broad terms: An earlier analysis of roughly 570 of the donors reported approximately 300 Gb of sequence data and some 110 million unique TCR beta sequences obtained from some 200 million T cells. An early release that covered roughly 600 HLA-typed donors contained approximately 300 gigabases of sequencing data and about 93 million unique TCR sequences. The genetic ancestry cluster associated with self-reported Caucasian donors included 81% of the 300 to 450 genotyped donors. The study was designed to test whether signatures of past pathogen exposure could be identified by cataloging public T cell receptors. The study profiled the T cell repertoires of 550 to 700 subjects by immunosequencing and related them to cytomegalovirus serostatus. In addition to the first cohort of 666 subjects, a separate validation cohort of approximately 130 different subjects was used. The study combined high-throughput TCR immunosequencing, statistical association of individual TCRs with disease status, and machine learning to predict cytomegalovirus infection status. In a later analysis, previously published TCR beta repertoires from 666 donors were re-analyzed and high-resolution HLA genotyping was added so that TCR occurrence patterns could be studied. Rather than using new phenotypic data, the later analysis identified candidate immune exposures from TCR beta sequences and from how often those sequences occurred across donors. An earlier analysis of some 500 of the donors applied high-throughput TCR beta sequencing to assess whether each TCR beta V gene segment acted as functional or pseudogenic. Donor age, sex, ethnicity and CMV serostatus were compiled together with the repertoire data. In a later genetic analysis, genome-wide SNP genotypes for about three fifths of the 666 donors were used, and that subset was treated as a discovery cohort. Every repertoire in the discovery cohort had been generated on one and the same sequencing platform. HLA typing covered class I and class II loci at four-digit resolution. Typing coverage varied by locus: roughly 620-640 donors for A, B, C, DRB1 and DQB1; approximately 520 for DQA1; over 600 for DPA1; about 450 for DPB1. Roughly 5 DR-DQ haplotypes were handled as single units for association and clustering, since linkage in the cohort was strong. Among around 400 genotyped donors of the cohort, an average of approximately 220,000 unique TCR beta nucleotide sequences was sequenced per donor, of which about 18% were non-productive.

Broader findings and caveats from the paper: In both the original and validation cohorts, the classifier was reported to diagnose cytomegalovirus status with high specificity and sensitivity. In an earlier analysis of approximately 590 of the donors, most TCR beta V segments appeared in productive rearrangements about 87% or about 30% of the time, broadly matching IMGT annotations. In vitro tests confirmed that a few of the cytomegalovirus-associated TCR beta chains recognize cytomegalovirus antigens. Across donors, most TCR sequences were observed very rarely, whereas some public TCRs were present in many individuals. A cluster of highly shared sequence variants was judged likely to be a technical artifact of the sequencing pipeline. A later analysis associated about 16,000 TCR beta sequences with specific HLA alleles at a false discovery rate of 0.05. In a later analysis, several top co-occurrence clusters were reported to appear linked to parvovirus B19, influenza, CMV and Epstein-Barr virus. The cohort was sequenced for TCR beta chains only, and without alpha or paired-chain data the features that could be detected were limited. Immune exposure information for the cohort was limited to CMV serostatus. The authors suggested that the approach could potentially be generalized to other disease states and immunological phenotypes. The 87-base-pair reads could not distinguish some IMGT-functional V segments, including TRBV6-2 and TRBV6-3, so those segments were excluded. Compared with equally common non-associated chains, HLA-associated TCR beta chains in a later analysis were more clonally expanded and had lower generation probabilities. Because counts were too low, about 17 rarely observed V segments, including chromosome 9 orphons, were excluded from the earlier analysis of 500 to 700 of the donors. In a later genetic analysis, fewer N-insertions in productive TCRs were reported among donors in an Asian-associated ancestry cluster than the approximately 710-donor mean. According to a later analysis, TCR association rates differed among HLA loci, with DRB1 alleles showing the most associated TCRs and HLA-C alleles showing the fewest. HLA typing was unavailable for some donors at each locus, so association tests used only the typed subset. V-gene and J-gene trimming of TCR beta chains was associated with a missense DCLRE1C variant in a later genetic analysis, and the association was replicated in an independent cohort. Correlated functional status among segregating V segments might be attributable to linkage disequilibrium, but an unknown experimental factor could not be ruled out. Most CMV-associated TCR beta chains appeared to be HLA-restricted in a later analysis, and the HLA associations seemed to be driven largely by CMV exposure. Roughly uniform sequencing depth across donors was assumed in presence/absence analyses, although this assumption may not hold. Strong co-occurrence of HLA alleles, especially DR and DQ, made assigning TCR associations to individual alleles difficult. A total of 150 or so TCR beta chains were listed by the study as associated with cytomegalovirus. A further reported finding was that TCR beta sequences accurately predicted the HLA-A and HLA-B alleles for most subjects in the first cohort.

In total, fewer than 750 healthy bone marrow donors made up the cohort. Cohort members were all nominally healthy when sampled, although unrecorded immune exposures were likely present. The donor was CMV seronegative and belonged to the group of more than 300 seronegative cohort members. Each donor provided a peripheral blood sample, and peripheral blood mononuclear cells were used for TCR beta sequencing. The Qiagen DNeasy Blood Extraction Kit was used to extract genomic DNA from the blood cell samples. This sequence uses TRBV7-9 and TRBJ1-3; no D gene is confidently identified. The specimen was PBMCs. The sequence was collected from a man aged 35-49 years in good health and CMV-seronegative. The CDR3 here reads CASSPMSGFTGNTIYF. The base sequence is TGTGCCAGCAGCCCGATGTCGGGTTTTACTGGAAACACCATATATTTT.